This T cell receptor beta chain was found in a study of blood T cell repertoires in COVID-19. J was trimmed by 6 bases and V by 4 bases; bases with no gene match: 10. This CDR3 region has 17 residues. Germline-derived CDR1 and CDR2 are SGHVS and FNYEAQ. Sequenced by immunoSEQ multiplex PCR; TCRdb stores in-frame clones only, minus some. Found here are fewer than 130,000 clones, 80% to 90% of them singletons; the top ten hold roughly 32%. This receptor was taken from a woman older than 75 with acute or convalescent COVID-19. The sample was peripheral blood. The gene calls are TRBV7-6 and TRBJ2-2; 11 bases are shared with TRBD1. The CDR3 is CASSWTGGGFGSGELFF. The CDR3 region has the DNA TGTGCCAGCAGCTGGACAGGGGGCGGATTCGGGTCCGGGGAGCTGTTTTTT.